This record looks at one T cell receptor (beta chain) sequence and its context. The antigen it binds to is not known. Base qualities are not provided; no much larger clone lies one nucleotide away. This specimen comes from a study of cytomegalovirus exposure and HLA in healthy donors (dated by TCRdb to 2017 to 2019). Broadly, across the study: An earlier analysis of approximately 640 of the donors reported 276 Gb of sequence data and 100 million to 130 million unique TCR beta sequences from 150 million to 200 million T cells. A later genetic analysis used genome-wide SNP genotypes for 398 of the 666 donors, treating that subset as a discovery cohort. HLA typing covered class I and class II loci at four-digit resolution. High-throughput TCR immunosequencing, statistical association of individual TCRs with disease status, and machine learning were combined to predict cytomegalovirus infection status. To decide whether each TCR beta V gene segment behaved as functional or pseudogenic, an earlier analysis of some 600 of the donors relied on high-throughput TCR beta sequencing. Across some 400 genotyped donors of the cohort, an average of roughly 230,000 unique TCR beta nucleotide sequences per donor were sequenced, and approximately 17% of those sequences were non-productive. To study patterns of TCR occurrence, a later analysis re-analyzed previously published TCR beta repertoires from 700 or so donors and added high-resolution HLA genotyping. The study used immunosequencing to profile the T cell repertoires of about 670 subjects and linked those repertoires to cytomegalovirus serostatus. Besides the first cohort of 550 to 750 subjects, a separate validation cohort made up of some 110 different subjects was used. The study was designed to test whether signatures of past pathogen exposure could be identified by cataloging public T cell receptors. Donor age, sex, ethnicity and CMV serostatus were compiled alongside the repertoire data. Of the 300 to 450 genotyped donors, approximately 83% fell in the genetic ancestry cluster associated with self-reported Caucasian donors. Four to six DR-DQ haplotypes were handled as single units for association and clustering, since linkage in the cohort was strong. The number of typed donors differed by locus: roughly 620-640 for A, B, C, DRB1 and DQB1; 522 for DQA1; around 610 for DPA1; and some 470 for DPB1. All discovery cohort repertoires had been generated on a single sequencing platform. Approximately 300 gigabases of sequencing data and 91 million or so unique TCR sequences made up an early release that covered 500 to 700 HLA-typed donors. In the later analysis, no new phenotypic data were used to find candidate immune exposures; instead, reliance was placed on TCR beta sequences and their occurrence across donors.

Results the study describes overall, beyond this receptor: Some IMGT-functional V segments, including TRBV6-2 and TRBV6-3, could not be told apart with the 87-base-pair reads, so those segments were excluded. In both the original and validation cohorts, the classifier was reported to diagnose cytomegalovirus status with high specificity and sensitivity. In a later analysis, several top co-occurrence clusters were reported to appear linked to parvovirus B19, influenza, CMV and Epstein-Barr virus. A total of fewer than 200 TCR beta chains were listed by the study as associated with cytomegalovirus. Correlated functional status among segregating V segments might be attributable to linkage disequilibrium, but an unknown experimental factor could not be ruled out. Because some donors lacked HLA typing at each locus, the association tests relied only on the typed subset. Sequencing depth was assumed to be roughly uniform across donors in the presence/absence analyses, though that assumption may not hold. Specific HLA alleles were associated with roughly 17,000 TCR beta sequences at a false discovery rate of 0.05 in a later analysis. In a later analysis, TCR association rates were found to vary across HLA loci, with the most associated TCRs seen for DRB1 alleles and the fewest for HLA-C alleles. A further reported finding was that TCR beta sequences accurately predicted the HLA-A and HLA-B alleles for most subjects in the first cohort. A later analysis found that most CMV-associated TCR beta chains appeared HLA-restricted, with HLA associations seemingly driven largely by CMV exposure. The only immune exposure information available for the cohort was CMV serostatus. V-gene and J-gene trimming of TCR beta chains was associated with a missense DCLRE1C variant in a later genetic analysis, and the association was replicated in an independent cohort. In vitro tests confirmed that three of the cytomegalovirus-associated TCR beta chains recognize cytomegalovirus antigens. In this cohort, only TCR beta chains were sequenced, and detectable features were limited by the absence of alpha or paired-chain data. Because counts were too low, about 17 rarely observed V segments, including chromosome 9 orphons, were excluded from the earlier analysis of several hundred of the donors. Strong co-occurrence of HLA alleles, especially DR and DQ, made assigning TCR associations to individual alleles difficult. According to the authors, the approach could potentially be generalized to other disease states and immunological phenotypes. The sequencing pipeline was judged likely to have produced a cluster of highly shared sequence variants as a technical artifact. Across donors, most TCR sequences were observed very rarely, whereas some public TCRs were present in many individuals. Compared with the roughly 710-donor mean, donors in an Asian-associated ancestry cluster had fewer N-insertions in productive TCRs, according to a later genetic analysis. Compared with equally common non-associated chains, HLA-associated TCR beta chains in a later analysis were more clonally expanded and had lower generation probabilities. In an earlier analysis of 500 to 650 of the donors, most TCR beta V segments appeared in productive rearrangements about 87% or about 30% of the time, broadly matching IMGT annotations.

The cohort consisted of some 670 healthy bone marrow donors. All cohort members were sampled while nominally healthy, although unrecorded immune exposures were likely present. The donor tested CMV seropositive, placing the donor among the 289 seropositive members of the cohort. Each donor provided a peripheral blood sample, and peripheral blood mononuclear cells were used for TCR beta sequencing. The Qiagen DNeasy Blood Extraction Kit was used to extract genomic DNA from the blood cell samples. Libraries were prepared through the immunoSEQ multiplex PCR assay. The multiplex PCR relied on a mix of 60 forward primers for TCR Vbeta segments and 13 reverse primers for TCR Jbeta segments. The CDR3 region of rearranged TCR beta genes was amplified from genomic DNA with a multiplex PCR assay. Amplified TCR beta libraries were sequenced as 87-base-pair reads on the Illumina HiSeq System. Concerning the study's data processing: A later analysis counted approximately 74 million unique TCR beta chains across the 640 or so repertoires, and roughly 10 million of these chains were shared by at least two donors. To remove PCR and sequencing errors, raw reads were error-corrected and collapsed into unique sequences using a nearest-neighbor algorithm that merged closely related sequences. To assign V, D and J gene segments, CDR3 sequences were aligned to IMGT reference sequences. For a sequence to be retained, a match of at least six nucleotides was required to both a V gene segment and a J gene segment. A rearrangement counted as productive if the CDR3 had no stop codons and remained in frame with V and J, and every other rearrangement counted as non-productive. Following IMGT convention, CDR3 was defined as the stretch from the second conserved V-encoded cysteine to the conserved J-encoded phenylalanine. The earlier analysis of a few hundred of the donors excluded any sequence lacking an unambiguous match to a single V gene segment. In an earlier analysis of 587 of the donors, V segments were called functional above 56.7% productive rearrangements and were called segregating when the between-donor standard deviation exceeded 5%. To diagnose cytomegalovirus status from the catalog of TCR beta chain sequences, a statistical classification framework was built. A later analysis assigned V and J genes by comparing TCR nucleotide sequences with IMGT/GENE-DB human TR gene sequences. In a later analysis, CDR3 sequences and most-parsimonious VDJ recombination scenarios were assigned using the TCRdist pipeline. A later analysis defined each TCR beta chain by its CDR3 amino acid sequence plus V-gene family, and excluded reads lacking a unique V-gene family. A later analysis removed roughly 590 highly shared, low-generation-probability nucleotide sequences to deal with suspected cross-contamination and a sequencing artifact. For each public chain, a later analysis derived a clonal expansion index from normalized ranks of inferred template counts within each repertoire. Generation probabilities in a later analysis came from a VDJ recombination model fitted to out-of-frame rearrangements, and those results were checked against IGoR. Hypergeometric tests were used in a later analysis to score TCR-TCR, TCR-HLA and TCR-CMV co-occurrence, with a repertoire-size bias correction applied to the TCR pairs. False discovery rates were estimated in a later analysis by permuting HLA or CMV assignments 20 times. In a later analysis, co-occurring TCRs were grouped using DBSCAN, and TCRdist sequence similarity was added for clustering within HLA-allele-positive subsets. Co-occurrence clustering excluded repertoires with fewer than 30,000 or more than 120,000 public chains, plus five with anomalous nucleotide sharing. TCRdb retrieved this table from immuneACCESS and kept in-frame rearrangements only. Not all clones are present; in checked studies, unresolved V genes account for under half, and no reason is known for the remainder. D and trimming were read from the DNA, whereas the V and J calls and clone size are those reported in that table. The sample yields about 170,000 clones; 85% were counted once. Of the sample, approximately 2.5% falls within the top ten clones.

Clipping removes 3 bases from V and 7 bases from J, with 4 as the unmatched junction base count. Per the germline V gene, SGDLS is the CDR1 and YYNGEE is the CDR2. Inclusive of the bounding cysteine and phenylalanine, the CDR3 is 13 residues long. Solely the CDR3 DNA is kept, with 39 bases framed from the first base. Sample: PBMCs. The chain joins TRBV9 to TRBJ1-5; 7 bases in between match TRBD1. This TCR was recovered from a young man in good health and CMV-seropositive. The CDR3 protein: CASSEQGIQPQHF. The sequence in DNA is TGTGCCAGCAGCGAACAGGGGATCCAGCCCCAGCATTTT. Outside the CDR3, residues come from the reference TRBV9 and TRBJ1-5 proteins, so the full variable domain is: DSGVTQTPKHLITATGQRVTLRCSPRSGDLSVYWYQQSLDQGLQFLIQYYNGEERAKGNILERFSAQQFPDLHSELNLSSLELGDSALYFCASSEQGIQPQHFGDGTRLSIL.